This T cell receptor beta chain was captured by sequencing in a study of breast tumors, draining lymph nodes, adjacent tissues. The CDR3 consists of 16 residues. Germline CDR1 and CDR2: KGHDR and SFDVKD. V was cut by 7 bases and J by 1 base, with 18 bases left in between. Overall study results and limits: That most tumor T cells come from lymph nodes remained unproven. Compared with lymph nodes, tumors were less diverse; compared with nontumor tissue, more. Data fit most tumor T cells coming from lymph node, expanding in tumor.

Breast cancer patients provided tissue from their axillary draining lymph nodes. The sample holds one count of this clonotype. The antigen is unknown. TCRdb ran MiXCR on the multiplex PCR reads and lists one entry per CDR3 protein. The sample records some 250,000 distinct CDR3 sequences, less than 45% being singletons. This rearrangement joins TRBV24-1 to TRBJ1-2; the D is unclear. The receptor was derived from a female donor with breast cancer. Some clones in this sample may be carry-over from other donors' samples. The sequenced material came from axillary lymph node tissue. In DNA, the CDR3 is TGTGCCACCAGCTCCTATTCCGGACCTCTTAACTATGGCTACACCTTC. It encodes CATSSYSGPLNYGYTF.